The source of this T cell receptor beta chain is a study of shared clonotypes between healthy human individuals. General study results and limits: The generation probabilities recorded for non-shared clonotypes fell below those of clonotypes shared by all four donors. The study drew on few donors, limiting represented genetic and exposure-history diversity.

V was clipped by 3 bases and J by 1 base; unmatched bases: 9. Germline assignment: CDR1 SGHNT and CDR2 YYREEE (reference sequence). This CDR3 has 18 residues. A remark on this clone: The antigen is undetermined.

The assay used deep level. TCRdb's table, derived via immunoSEQ multiplex PCR, lists solely in-frame clones and lacks some. This table holds about 2.5 million clones, 85% to 95% found once. Nashville, Tennessee was home to all donors, each a Caucasian adult. This sequence joins TRBV5-4 and TRBJ2-6, with 8 nucleotides matching TRBD1. Sequenced input: naive CD4+ T cells from PBMCs. Regarding subset: CD45RA+ positively selected. The receptor comes from a man between 18 and 29 years old in good health. Some clones in this sample may be carry-over from other donors' samples. The DNA of the CDR3 is TGTGCCAGCAGCTCCCGGACAGGGACCTTTTCTGGGGCCAACGTCCTGACTTTC. The encoded protein is CASSSRTGTFSGANVLTF.